One and the same sample provided the 22 T cell receptor beta chains below, sequenced in a study of T-cell memory formation after mild COVID-19. From the 5' RACE reads, TCRdb called clonotypes with MiXCR, one entry per CDR3 protein. Among 290,000 or so distinct CDR3 sequences, roughly a fifth were seen once, and the ten largest hold around 21%. Sequenced: PBMCs or a T cell subset sorted from them (not recorded which). The receptors originated from a man aged 18-30 years who had mild COVID-19 (a few samples of this study predate the infection). Cell type and time point are not known.

The V gene is TRBV2, the J gene TRBJ1-2; D uncertain. This CDR3 comprises 13 residues. V was trimmed by 1 base and J by 6 bases, leaving 9 bases between them. CDR1 and CDR2 from the germline V gene are SNHLY and FYNNEI. In nucleotides, the CDR3 is TGTGCCAGCAGTGAAGACCAGGTCCATGGCTACACCTTC. Its translation is CASSEDQVHGYTF.

The chain is built from TRBV3-1 and TRBJ2-5, with TRBD1 matching over 11 bases. The trim removed 4 bases at V and 5 bases at J, leaving 21 bases unmatched. CDR1 and CDR2 from the germline V gene are LGHDT and YNNKEL (reference sequence). CDR3 length: 20 amino acids. The CDR3, as DNA: TGTGCCAGCAGCCGTGACCGTCGGACAGGGGGCCCTTTAGGCGGGGAGACCCAGTACTTC. Protein: CASSRDRRTGGPLGGETQYF.

This clonotype was counted only a few times. This chain uses TRBV7-2 with TRBJ1-1; D is unresolved. The V end lost 7 bases, the J end lost 1 base, and 13 bases lay between the germline ends. The length of the CDR3 is 14 residues. In germline, CDR1 is SGHTA, CDR2 FQGNSA. CDR3: CASTARVRNTEAFF. CDR3 DNA: TGTGCCAGCACCGCGAGGGTCAGGAACACTGAAGCTTTCTTT.

This chain joins TRBV5-1 and TRBJ2-7; tentative D call: TRBD2 (6 bases). CDR1 and CDR2 (germline): SGHRS, YFSETQ. The CDR3 length is 14 residues. Trimming took 5 bases from V and 6 from J, leaving 18 bases between them. This CDR3 is CASRRSSGSIEQYF. Here the CDR3 DNA reads TGCGCCAGCAGACGTAGTAGCGGTTCAATCGAGCAGTACTTC.

DNA for the CDR3: TGCGCCAGCAGCCAGGATCCGGCGACAGGGGTCCAGCCCCAGCATTTT. Its translation: CASSQDPATGVQPQHF. The chain employs TRBV4-1 and TRBJ1-5; TRBD1 matches at 8 bases. This CDR3 is 16 amino acids long. From germline, CDR1 is MGHRA and CDR2 YSYEKL. V shed 3 bases, J shed 7 bases, and the junction held 11 bases outside the gene matches.

This chain links TRBV7-2 with TRBJ2-5; 9 bases fit TRBD1. The CDR3 contains 14 residues. The V gene's germline CDR1 is SGHTA and CDR2 FQGNSA. Trimming at V came to 5 bases and at J to 5 bases, leaving 6 bases not matched to a gene. For the CDR3, the DNA is TGTGCCAGCAGCACACGGGACAGGGCTGAGACCCAGTACTTC. This sequence encodes CASSTRDRAETQYF. Full variable domain (outside the CDR3, taken from reference TRBV7-2 and TRBJ2-5): GAGVSQSPSNKVTEKGKDVELRCDPISGHTALYWYRQSLGQGLEFLIYFQGNSAPDKSGLPSDRFSAERTGGSVSTLTIQRTQQEDSAVYLCASSTRDRAETQYFGPGTRLLVL.

The chain joins TRBV15 to TRBJ2-7; TRBD1 matches at 7 bases. The ends lost 3 bases at V and 3 bases at J; junction bases unmatched: 8. This CDR3 region has 15 residues. In germline, CDR1 is LNHNV, CDR2 YYDKDF (reference sequence). The chain's CDR3 is CATSSETGPSYEQYV. In DNA form, the CDR3 reads TGTGCCACCAGCAGCGAGACAGGGCCAAGCTACGAGCAGTACGTC.

This clonotype came up a few times. The CDR3: CASTWSGGAQNEQFF. As DNA, the CDR3 is TGCGCCAGCACCTGGAGCGGGGGGGCCCAGAATGAGCAGTTCTTC. The genes are TRBV5-1 and TRBJ2-1; TRBD2 matches at 10 bases. J was trimmed by 7 bases and V by 6 bases; bases with no gene match: 10. The germline V gene has CDR1 SGHRS and CDR2 YFSETQ. The length of the CDR3 is 15 residues.

The genes are TRBV27 and TRBJ2-3; the D gene is possibly TRBD1 (6 bases). V was trimmed by 5 bases and J by 0 bases, leaving 18 bases between them. This CDR3 comprises 17 residues. Germline V gene data show CDR1 as MNHEY and CDR2 as SMNVEV (reference sequence). The DNA of the CDR3 is TGTGCCAGCAGTATCCGACAGGCCGGTACTAGCACAGATACGCAGTATTTT. This encodes CASSIRQAGTSTDTQYF.

The chain employs TRBV28 and TRBJ1-1, with no clear D. Trimming pared 8 bases from V and 4 bases from J, leaving 8 bases between. This CDR3 has 11 amino acids. CDR1 and CDR2 from the germline V gene are MDHEN and SYDVKM. In DNA form, the CDR3 reads TGTGCCAGCTGGGGTGGCACTGAAGCTTTCTTT. It is translated as CASWGGTEAFF.

The chain recombines TRBV3-1 with TRBJ1-4; D possibly corresponds to TRBD1 (6 bases). In germline, CDR1 is LGHDT, CDR2 YNNKEL (reference sequence). V was clipped by 1 base and J by 4 bases, with 16 bases between them. This CDR3 contains 17 residues. The CDR3 DNA reads TGTGCCAGCAGCCAAGTTTGGGGGGCGTCCTATAATGAAAAACTGTTTTTT. The encoded protein is CASSQVWGASYNEKLFF.

This clonotype showed up many times. The chain combines TRBV28 with TRBJ1-4; D perhaps matches TRBD1 (5 bases). This CDR3 has 15 amino acids. V was trimmed by 4 bases and J by 0 bases, leaving 9 bases between them. Germline V gives CDR1 MDHEN, CDR2 SYDVKM. In DNA, the CDR3 is TGTGCCAGCAGTTCAAGGGACGCAACTAATGAAAAACTGTTTTTT. Translating gives CASSSRDATNEKLFF.

This chain joins TRBV5-1 and TRBJ1-1; D is unclear. The CDR3 is made up of 16 amino acids. Germline V CDR1 and CDR2: SGHRS, YFSETQ. V lost 0 bases and J lost 0, with 12 bases in between. CDR3 loop: CASSLDGPPLNTEAFF. The CDR3 DNA reads TGCGCCAGCAGCTTGGACGGCCCCCCTTTGAACACTGAAGCTTTCTTT.

J is TRBJ2-5 and V is TRBV29-1; D possibly matches TRBD1 or TRBD2 (5 bases each). CDR1 and CDR2 (germline): SQVTM, ANQGSEA. The CDR3 is 15 residues long. V lost 7 bases and J 5 bases, leaving 23 bases between the germline ends. CDR3 DNA sequence: TGCAGCGCCCGAGCCCCCGGGACCGTTAGGGAGACCCAGTACTTC. It translates to CSARAPGTVRETQYF. Full variable domain (rest looked up from reference TRBV29-1 and TRBJ2-5): SAVISQKPSRDICQRGTSLTIQCQVDSQVTMMFWYRQQPGQSLTLIATANQGSEATYESGFVIDKFPISRPNLTFSTLTVSNMSPEDSSIYLCSARAPGTVRETQYFGPGTRLLVL.

Only one count was recorded for this clonotype. The chain carries TRBV4-1 and TRBJ1-5; D is unresolved. Trimming took 3 bases from V and 5 from J, leaving 17 bases between them. The germline V gene has CDR1 MGHRA and CDR2 YSYEKL. This CDR3 spans 16 amino acids. Here the CDR3 DNA reads TGCGCCAGCAGCCAGGACTTCCAGGACCTTTATCAGCCCCAGCATTTT. Residues: CASSQDFQDLYQPQHF.

The chain links TRBV7-2 to TRBJ2-3, with TRBD2 as a possible D gene (5 bases). Germline V gene data show CDR1 as SGHTA and CDR2 as FQGNSA. Trimming cost V 8 bases and J 0 bases, with 18 bases left between them. This CDR3 is built from 16 residues. In DNA form, the CDR3 reads TGTGCCAGCGGCTGGGCGGGTGTGGGTAGCACAGATACGCAGTATTTT. This codes for CASGWAGVGSTDTQYF.

The chain couples TRBV3-1 to TRBJ2-1; TRBD1 might be the D (6 bases). CDR1 and CDR2 (germline): LGHDT, YNNKEL (reference sequence). There are 16 residues in the CDR3. V lost 1 base, J lost 4 bases, and 14 bases lay in between. CDR3 region: CASSQAPPGQYNEQFF. The CDR3 DNA reads TGTGCCAGCAGCCAAGCTCCGCCCGGACAGTACAATGAGCAGTTCTTC.

This clonotype was recorded a few times. V usage is TRBV6-2 or TRBV6-3 and J usage is TRBJ2-3, with D possibly TRBD1 on 5 matching bases. CDR3 length: 13 amino acids. Germline V lookup: CDR1 MNHEY, CDR2 SVGEGT. Trimming shortened V by 3 bases and J by 6 bases, and 10 bases separated the two germline ends. The CDR3, as DNA: TGTGCCAGCAGTTATACCCGACAGGATACGCAGTATTTT. Protein sequence: CASSYTRQDTQYF.

This clonotype came up a few times. The DNA of the CDR3 is TGTGCCACCAGCAGAGGCGGAGAAACCTACGAGCAGTACTTC. Encoded protein: CATSRGGETYEQYF. The rearrangement links TRBV15 to TRBJ2-7; no firm D call. Trimming stripped 1 base from V and 2 bases from J, with 9 bases between. Germline V CDR1 and CDR2: LNHNV, YYDKDF (reference sequence). The CDR3 totals 14 residues.

This chain uses TRBV12-3 or TRBV12-4 with TRBJ2-6, with D unresolved. This CDR3 region has 15 residues. V lost 3 bases and J lost 2, with 8 bases in between. The CDR3: CASSFVTAGANVLTF. In DNA form, the CDR3 reads TGTGCCAGCAGTTTCGTAACAGCTGGGGCCAACGTCCTGACTTTC.

This clonotype showed up many times. The V and J genes are TRBV12-3 or TRBV12-4 and TRBJ2-5, with 8 nucleotides matching TRBD2. J was trimmed by 5 bases and V by 5 bases; bases with no gene match: 10. The CDR3 runs to 15 residues. CDR3 amino acids: CASSLSFGGAETQYF. The CDR3 DNA reads TGTGCCAGCAGTCTCTCTTTCGGGGGGGCGGAGACCCAGTACTTC.

J is TRBJ1-1 and V is TRBV12-3 or TRBV12-4; D is unresolved. V was trimmed by 3 bases and J by 1 base, leaving 9 bases between them. The CDR3 loop spans 14 amino acids. CDR3 sequence reads: CASSFVQANTEAFF. The CDR3 DNA reads as TGTGCCAGCAGTTTTGTGCAGGCGAACACTGAAGCTTTCTTT.